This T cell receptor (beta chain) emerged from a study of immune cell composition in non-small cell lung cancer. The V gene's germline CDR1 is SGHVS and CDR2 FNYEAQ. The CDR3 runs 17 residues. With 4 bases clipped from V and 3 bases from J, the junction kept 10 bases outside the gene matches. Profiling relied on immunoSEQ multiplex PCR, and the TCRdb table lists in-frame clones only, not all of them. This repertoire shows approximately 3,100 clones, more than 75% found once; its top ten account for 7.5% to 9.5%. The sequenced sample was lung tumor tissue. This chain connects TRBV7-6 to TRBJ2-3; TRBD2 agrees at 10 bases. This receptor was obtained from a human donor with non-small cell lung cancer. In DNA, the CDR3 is TGTGCCAGCAGCTCGTTCTCTAGCGGGAGCGGGACAGATACGCAGTATTTT. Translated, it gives CASSSFSSGSGTDTQYF.